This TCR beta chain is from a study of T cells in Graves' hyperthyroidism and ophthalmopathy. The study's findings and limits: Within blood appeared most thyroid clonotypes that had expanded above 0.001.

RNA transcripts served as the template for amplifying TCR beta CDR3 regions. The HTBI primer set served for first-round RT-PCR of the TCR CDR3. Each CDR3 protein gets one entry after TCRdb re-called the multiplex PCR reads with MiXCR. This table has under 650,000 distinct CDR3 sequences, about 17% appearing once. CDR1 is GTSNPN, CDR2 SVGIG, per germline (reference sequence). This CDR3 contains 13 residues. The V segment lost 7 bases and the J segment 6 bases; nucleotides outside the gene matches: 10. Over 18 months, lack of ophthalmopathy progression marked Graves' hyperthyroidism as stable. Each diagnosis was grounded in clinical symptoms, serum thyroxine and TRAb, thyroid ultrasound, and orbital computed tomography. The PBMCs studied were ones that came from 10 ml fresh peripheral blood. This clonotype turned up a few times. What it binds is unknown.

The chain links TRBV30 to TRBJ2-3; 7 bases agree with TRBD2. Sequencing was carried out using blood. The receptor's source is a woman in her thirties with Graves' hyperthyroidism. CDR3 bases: TGTGCCTTCACGCGGGACTACAGGGATACGCAGTATTTT. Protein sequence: CAFTRDYRDTQYF.